This T cell receptor beta chain was recorded in a study of blood T cell repertoires in COVID-19. Study overall: Material from acute and convalescent COVID-19 was sourced from the United States, Italy and Spain. The cDNA or gDNA used as material had been derived from T cells, B-cell-depleted T cells, or PBMCs.

Germline CDR1 is SGHAT and CDR2 is FQNNGV. Trimming removed 4 bases from V and 4 bases from J; junction bases left unmatched: 3. The CDR3 runs 15 residues. Only in-frame clones appear in the TCRdb table, and some are missing; sequencing was by immunoSEQ multiplex PCR. The sample comprises around 190,000 clones, over 70% of which are singletons, and 6.9% rests with the top ten. The rearrangement uses TRBV11-2 and TRBJ2-1; 11 nucleotides line up with TRBD2. The sample taken for sequencing was peripheral blood. This TCR came from a man aged 60 to 69 with acute or convalescent COVID-19. This chain's CDR3 is CASSSGTSGYNEQFF. CDR3 in DNA: TGTGCCAGCAGCTCAGGGACTAGCGGATACAATGAGCAGTTCTTC.